This TCR beta chain was recorded in a study of early T cells in non-severe SARS-CoV-2 infection listed by TCRdb under 2021. For the wider study: Because TCR sequencing relied on bulk RNA taken from unsorted whole blood, pairing of alpha and beta chains was not possible.

A case-control design nested within a healthcare worker cohort in London, UK, was used, with weekly nasopharyngeal swab PCR tests and blood sampling performed. Healthcare workers were recruited during the week of the UK lockdown, between 23 and 31 March 2020, and followed weekly for up to roughly 15 weeks. Library construction relied on 5' RACE. The reads were generated on a NextSeq 500. To correct for sequencing error and PCR bias, the TCR library protocol tagged individual cDNA molecules with unique molecular identifiers. Both TCR alpha and beta chains were sequenced, and tight co-correlation was observed between alpha and beta sequence abundances in each sample. The study's processing was this. Decombinator V4 was used to annotate the V gene, J gene and CDR3 of the TCR sequences. TCRs were defined as expanded if a significant change between any two time points was detected under a Poisson model with p below 0.0001. TCR abundances were normalised to the total number of TCRs sequenced per sample and expressed as counts per million. MAIT TCRs were defined by TRAV1-2 paired with TRAJ12, TRAJ20 or TRAJ33, and iNKT TCRs by TRAV10 paired with TRAJ18. VDJdb, accessed 1 November 2021, was searched for CMV, EBV and SARS-CoV-2 annotated TCRs, with TCRs annotated for multiple antigens excluded. Through fastp at Q25 and MiXCR, TCRdb rebuilt clones from the public reads, retaining in-frame beta chains. Every distinct CDR3 protein forms one entry, paired with its most common genes and DNA. Here the V and J calls rest on TCRdb's processing, not on the authors' analysis. The table for this sample lists some 60,000 distinct CDR3 sequences; 8% to 10% of them were counted only once. Less than 10% of the sample comes from the top ten.

Findings and caveats that apply to the study as a whole: VDJdb matching was skewed toward anti-spike CD8 responses and likely underestimated virus-specific expansions by missing private and CD4 specificities.

This clonotype was seen many times. Its antigen specificity is not known. Qualities for individual bases were not recorded, and no much larger clone is one base off. Deletion took 0 bases off V and 4 bases off J, with a span of 13 bases between the germline ends. Including cysteine and phenylalanine, the CDR3 has 15 amino acids. This entry keeps only the CDR3 DNA: 45 bases, framed from base 1. CDR1 and CDR2 are drawn from the germline V gene: LGHNA, YSLEER. The sequence came from an adult who was a healthcare worker with PCR-confirmed SARS-CoV-2 infection or an uninfected control (not recorded which). Sequencing was done on a sample of whole blood. The sequence is built from TRBV4-3 and TRBJ2-7; confidence is insufficient to name the D gene. The DNA sequence is TGCGCCAGCAGCCAAGATATCGACTTAGGGTACGAGCAGTACTTC. This translates into CASSQDIDLGYEQYF.